This T cell receptor (beta chain) was recorded in a study of CXCR3-negative and CXCR3-positive naive CD8 T cells. Study outcomes and limitations: Fresh PBMCs went into most assays, and CXCR3 expression partly declined after cryopreservation. TRBV-TRBJ usage matched between naive CXCR3-negative and CXCR3-positive cells but not between memory cells.

The libraries of TRB cDNA were prepared using 5' RACE with UMI labels. Each CDR3 protein gets one entry in TCRdb, which reprocessed the 5' RACE reads and gives no DNA. The specimen's table records fewer than 80,000 distinct CDR3 sequences. Triplicate sorting captured about 300,000 cells each from every CD8+ T cell subset. CD45RO-CCR7+CD27+CD95- expression identified naive CD8+ T cells. Notes on this clonotype: What it binds is not known.

The CDR3 length is 13 residues. Germline values: CDR1 SQVTM, CDR2 ANQGSEA. This clonotype was obtained from a human donor in good health. Some clones in this sample may be carry-over from other donors' samples. The chain combines TRBV29-1 with TRBJ2-2; lacking DNA, the TRBD2 call made by TCRdb goes unchecked. Sequenced: naive CXCR3- CD8+ T cells from blood. Subset specified: CD45RO-CCR7+CD27+CD95- naive CD8+ T cells lacking CXCR3 (TNR3-). The CDR3 reads CSADQGPTGELFF.